These 16 T cell receptor beta chains were all obtained from the same sample, sequenced in a study of cytomegalovirus exposure and HLA in healthy donors (dated by TCRdb to the late 2010s). The library was generated by the immunoSEQ multiplex PCR assay. A mixture of 60 forward primers for TCR Vbeta segments and 13 reverse primers for TCR Jbeta segments was used in the multiplex PCR. Held by TCRdb, this immuneACCESS table contains in-frame sequences only and omits some clones. Under half of the omission traces to an unresolved V gene where checked; the cause of the rest is unknown. The sample records 150,000 to 250,000 clones, 85% of which are singletons. Approximately 2.4% of the sample comes from the top ten. The specimen was PBMCs. Every receptor here comes from a woman in her forties or fifties in good health and CMV-seronegative.

The chain has TRBV13 and TRBJ2-7, with D hard to call. CDR3 length equals 15 residues. The V end was cut by 0 bases, the J end by 0 bases, with 9 bases between. The germline CDR1 and CDR2 sequences are PRHDT and FYEKMQ (reference sequence). This CDR3 reads CASSLGQPGSYEQYF. DNA of the CDR3: TGTGCCAGCAGCTTAGGACAGCCCGGCTCCTACGAGCAGTACTTC.

The V call is TRBV15, the J call TRBJ2-7, with D possibly being TRBD1 (6 bases). Per the germline V gene, CDR1 is LNHNV and CDR2 is YYDKDF (reference sequence). V was clipped by 1 base and J by 3 bases, with 7 bases between them. The CDR3 consists of 13 residues. Here the CDR3 reads CATSRGTDYEQYF. Here the CDR3 DNA reads TGTGCCACCAGCAGAGGGACAGACTACGAGCAGTACTTC.

This sequence joins TRBV7-9 and TRBJ1-1, with 8 bases aligning to TRBD1. Trimming cost V 7 bases and J 6 bases; bases outside gene matches: 16. The CDR3 extends over 16 amino acids. Germline CDR1 reads SEHNR; CDR2 reads FQNEAQ (reference sequence). The CDR3 sequence: CASNRETGAKSPEAFF. Written as DNA, the CDR3 is TGTGCCAGCAATCGGGAGACAGGGGCTAAGTCCCCTGAAGCTTTCTTT.

This chain joins TRBV30 and TRBJ2-1, with 8 bases lining up with TRBD2. The ends lost 4 bases at V and 6 bases at J; junction bases unmatched: 8. The CDR3 has 14 residues. In germline, CDR1 is GTSNPN, CDR2 SVGIG (reference sequence). CDR3 DNA sequence: TGTGCCTGGACCGGTCTAGCGGGCTTCAATGAGCAGTTCTTC. It specifies CAWTGLAGFNEQFF.

This chain's CDR3 is CASSLITGRYNEQFF. The CDR3 region has the DNA TGCGCCAGCAGCTTGATAACAGGGAGATACAATGAGCAGTTCTTC. This chain uses TRBV5-1 with TRBJ2-1, with D tentatively TRBD1 (6 bases). V was pared by 1 base and J by 4 bases, with 12 bases between. CDR1 SGHRS and CDR2 YFSETQ come from the germline V gene. CDR3 length equals 15 residues.

Points on this clone: The same CDR3 arises from other DNA sequences in this sample as well. The chain recombines TRBV7-2 with TRBJ2-1, with 10 nucleotides matching TRBD2. V shed 0 bases and J 7 bases; nucleotides not matched to a gene: 6. The CDR3 spans 16 residues. The germline V gene encodes CDR1 SGHTA and CDR2 FQGNSA. The CDR3 coding sequence is TGTGCCAGCAGCTTAGCCAGTACTAGCGGGGATAATGAGCAGTTCTTC. It yields the protein CASSLASTSGDNEQFF.

The chain uses TRBV6-4 and TRBJ1-2; D gene ambiguous. Trimming stripped 5 bases from V and 1 base from J, with 11 bases between. Germline V gene sequence: CDR1 MRHNA, CDR2 SNTAGT. The CDR3 loop spans 14 amino acids. Here the CDR3 DNA reads TGTGCCAGCAGTTCCGGCAACTATAACTATGGCTACACCTTC. Translation gives CASSSGNYNYGYTF.

The J gene is TRBJ2-5, the V gene TRBV10-2; D call uncertain. This CDR3 has 13 amino acids. V was cut by 5 bases and J by 4 bases, with 11 bases left in between. Germline V CDR1 and CDR2: WSHSY, SAAADI. The CDR3 region is CASSLQRRETQYF. The CDR3 DNA follows: TGCGCCAGCAGTCTCCAGCGTAGAGAGACCCAGTACTTC.

V is TRBV5-1 and J is TRBJ1-2; a weak D match, TRBD1 (6 bases). CDR3 length equals 17 residues. Germline values: CDR1 SGHRS, CDR2 YFSETQ. V gave up 0 bases and J gave up 0 bases, with 15 bases separating them. The CDR3 sequence is CASSLATGISPNYGYTF. CDR3 bases: TGCGCCAGCAGCTTGGCAACAGGGATTAGTCCTAACTATGGCTACACCTTC.

The chain joins TRBV9 to TRBJ2-1; D is unclear. From germline, CDR1 is SGDLS and CDR2 YYNGEE. The length of the CDR3 is 13 residues. V was trimmed by 1 base and J by 7 bases, leaving 9 bases between them. The CDR3 coding sequence is TGTGCCAGCAGCGTACAAGCTATGAATGAGCAGTTCTTC. It yields the protein CASSVQAMNEQFF.

This chain connects TRBV19 to TRBJ1-5; D possibly corresponds to TRBD1 (5 bases). This CDR3 has 15 residues. The germline V and J ends were trimmed by 1 base and 7 bases, with 14 bases remaining between them. CDR1 and CDR2 from the germline V gene are LNHDA and SQIVND (reference sequence). The CDR3 here is CASSIVGAVIQPQHF. The DNA of the CDR3 is TGTGCCAGTAGTATAGTTGGGGCAGTAATACAGCCCCAGCATTTT.

V gene TRBV11-3 combines with J gene TRBJ2-3, with 8 positions matching TRBD1. V shed 5 bases and J 1 base; nucleotides not matched to a gene: 5. The CDR3 covers 15 residues. Germline loops: CDR1 SGHNT, CDR2 YENEEA. In nucleotides, the CDR3 is TGTGCCAGCAGCACTCGACAGGGGCGCACAGATACGCAGTATTTT. Its protein is CASSTRQGRTDTQYF.

The rearrangement links TRBV27 to TRBJ1-5; D might be TRBD1 (5 bases). CDR3 length: 14 residues. Trimming stripped 4 bases from V and 2 bases from J, with 9 bases between. From germline, CDR1 is MNHEY and CDR2 SMNVEV (reference sequence). CDR3 nucleotides: TGTGCCAGCAGTTCGGGACTCGGCAATCAGCCCCAGCATTTT. Its protein is CASSSGLGNQPQHF.

This clone was picked up one time. V gene TRBV19 combines with J gene TRBJ2-2; 11 nucleotides align to TRBD1. Germline V gene data show CDR1 as LNHDA and CDR2 as SQIVND (reference sequence). The CDR3 length is 17 residues. The J segment lost 4 bases and the V segment lost 8 bases, leaving 12 bases of the junction unmatched. The CDR3 reads CASHPGQGALSTGELFF. The CDR3 coding sequence is TGTGCCAGTCATCCCGGACAGGGGGCACTGAGCACCGGGGAGCTGTTTTTT.

The J gene is TRBJ2-7, the V gene TRBV19, with 7 bases identical to TRBD1. V lost 6 bases and J lost 0; bases outside the gene matches: 8. Germline CDR1 LNHDA, CDR2 SQIVND (reference sequence). The CDR3 is made up of 15 amino acids. As DNA, the CDR3 is TGTGCCAGTAGCCGGACTGACAGGGCCTCCTACGAGCAGTACTTC. Residues: CASSRTDRASYEQYF.

The J gene is TRBJ2-7, the V gene TRBV27; 7 bases line up with TRBD2. This CDR3 comprises 16 residues. Germline V CDR1 and CDR2: MNHEY, SMNVEV (reference sequence). J lost 0 bases, V lost 2 bases, and 7 bases had no gene match. CDR3 protein: CASSLTGGRFSYEQYF. DNA for the CDR3: TGTGCCAGCAGTTTAACGGGAGGAAGGTTCTCCTACGAGCAGTACTTC.